This T cell receptor (beta chain) was profiled in a study of spatial heterogeneity in lung cancer. Study at large: The count of detected beta-chain sequences consistently exceeded that of alpha-chain sequences. The study observed each unique TCR and UMI combination more than ten times on average in raw reads. Study results and limitations: For tumor T cells, estimated coverage reached only approximately 7% (alpha) and over 11% (beta). It was found that expanded intratumoral alpha and beta TCR counts tracked tumor mutation counts.

MiXCR, run by TCRdb on the 5' RACE reads, gives a single entry per CDR3 protein. The top ten hold roughly 13% of the sample, which has fewer than 9,500 distinct CDR3 sequences, around 3% seen once. By frequency in the sample, this clonotype is large. Antigen specificity is unknown. Trimming took 4 bases from V and 11 from J; bases not matched to a gene: 1. The CDR3 runs 13 residues. The germline V gene has CDR1 MNHEY and CDR2 SVGAGI. As for time point: sample taken at primary tumor resection. No cell sorting; template was whole RNA from tumor, lung tissue or PBMC. Sequenced here: lung tumor tissue, sampled at surgery. The sequence came from a male donor with early-stage non-small cell lung cancer. The V gene is TRBV6-5, the J gene TRBJ1-6; 11 bases align to TRBD1. CDR3 region: CASSLDRGPPLHF. CDR3 bases: TGTGCCAGCAGTTTGGACAGGGGGCCACCCCTCCACTTT.